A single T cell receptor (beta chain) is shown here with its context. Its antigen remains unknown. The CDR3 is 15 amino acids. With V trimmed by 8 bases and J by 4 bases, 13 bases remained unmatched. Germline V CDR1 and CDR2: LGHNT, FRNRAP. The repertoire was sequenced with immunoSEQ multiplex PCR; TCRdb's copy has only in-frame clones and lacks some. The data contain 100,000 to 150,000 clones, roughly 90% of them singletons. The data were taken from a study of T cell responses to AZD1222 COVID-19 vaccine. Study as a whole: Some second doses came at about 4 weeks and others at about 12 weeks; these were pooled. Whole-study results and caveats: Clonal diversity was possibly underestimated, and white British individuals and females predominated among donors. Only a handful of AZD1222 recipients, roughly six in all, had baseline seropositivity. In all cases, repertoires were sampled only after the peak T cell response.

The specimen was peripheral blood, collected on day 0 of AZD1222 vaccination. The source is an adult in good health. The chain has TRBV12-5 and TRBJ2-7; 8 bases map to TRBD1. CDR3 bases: TGTGCTAGTAGACCGGGACAGGTTACCCCTTACGAGCAGTACTTC. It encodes CASRPGQVTPYEQYF.